This TCR beta chain was documented in a study of siplizumab effects on memory and regulatory T cells. TCR templates numbering some 10^5 were assayed per sample. This table comes from immunoSEQ multiplex PCR, and its TCRdb copy is limited to in-frame clones, with some not included. The repertoire holds over 90,000 clones, with roughly nine tenths as singletons. Study-level points and caveats: Mappable CD4+ clones that were alloreactive averaged approximately 69% Treg-derived with siplizumab versus roughly 25% in controls. Proliferating siplizumab-culture Treg suppressive function went unconfirmed. Unstimulated subset assignment was obtained for only a minor fraction of alloreactive clones.

On this clone itself: The antigen remains unidentified.

The germline V gene has CDR1 SQVTM and CDR2 ANQGSEA. This CDR3 is built from 14 residues. The J segment lost 7 bases and the V segment lost 1 base, leaving 9 bases of the junction unmatched. The receptor's source is a human donor in good health. The sequencing sample was made of CD4+ T cells sorted from blood. The rearrangement links TRBV29-1 to TRBJ1-1; 7 bases match TRBD1. CDR3 sequence (DNA): TGCAGCGTTGAAGTACTGACAGGGAGGGATGAAGCTTTCTTT. This gives the protein CSVEVLTGRDEAFF.